This is a list of T cell receptor beta chains from one sample in a study of blood T cell repertoires in COVID-19. Generated by immunoSEQ multiplex PCR, the TCRdb table keeps only in-frame clones and is missing some. The repertoire holds about 350,000 clones, with 75% to 90% as singletons. The sequencing sample was made of peripheral blood. The receptors come from a woman aged 55 to 70 with COVID-19, enrolled during active disease. The CDR3 runs from the conserved cysteine through the conserved F or W. The order of the fields is V gene, CDR3 protein.

v_gene: TRBV29-1; CDR3aa: CSVRTGDSYEQYF
v_gene: TRBV7-6; CDR3aa: CASSLWTLAGGPGEQFF
v_gene: TRBV9; CDR3aa: CASSKGTSGGARETQYF
v_gene: TRBV5-5; CDR3aa: CASSLEGVSTGRKSGELFF
v_gene: TRBV12-5; CDR3aa: CASGLTDRAYEQYF
v_gene: TRBV4-1; CDR3aa: CASSQGGGTLNQPQHF
v_gene: TRBV19; CDR3aa: CASTGTEQNLYGYTF
v_gene: TRBV7-3; CDR3aa: CASSSSPGQGDYYGYTF
v_gene: TRBV30; CDR3aa: CAWSVTGQAFF
v_gene: TRBV10-3; CDR3aa: CAINGTVDSNQPQHF
v_gene: TRBV7-9; CDR3aa: CASSAGTGAYEQYF
v_gene: TRBV10-3; CDR3aa: CAISESQGFGELFF
v_gene: TRBV7-9; CDR3aa: CASSGRVSYGYTF
v_gene: TRBV20-1; CDR3aa: CSARSFYGYTF
v_gene: TRBV6-5; CDR3aa: CASRPDRASNQPQHF
v_gene: TRBV28; CDR3aa: CASSLFAGAGNEQFF
v_gene: TRBV2; CDR3aa: CASSGTSGGAGDTQYF
v_gene: TRBV5-5; CDR3aa: CASRLAGVINNYGYTF
v_gene: TRBV4-3; CDR3aa: CASSPQGQGAYGYTF
v_gene: TRBV19; CDR3aa: CASSIGLYNEQFF
v_gene: TRBV19; CDR3aa: CASSISGAYLKEQYF
v_gene: TRBV11-3; CDR3aa: CASSLGGDSYEQYF
v_gene: TRBV5-6; CDR3aa: CASSSTGLAEQETQYF
v_gene: TRBV6-6; CDR3aa: CASSRGHPGTEAFF
v_gene: TRBV6-1; CDR3aa: CASSEARQGVHGYTF
v_gene: TRBV11-1; CDR3aa: CASSLYDRGNSPLHF
v_gene: TRBV30; CDR3aa: CAWSVGVGYTF
v_gene: TRBV11-2; CDR3aa: CASSLSQVYEQYF
v_gene: TRBV7-2; CDR3aa: CASSPGGTINQPQHF
v_gene: TRBV4-3; CDR3aa: CASSQESSQRTMDTEAFF
v_gene: TRBV11-2; CDR3aa: CASSSTPNRQGRETQYF
v_gene: TRBV6-5; CDR3aa: CASLRSGQGAGGYTF
v_gene: TRBV18; CDR3aa: CASSPGLAWEKLFF
v_gene: TRBV5-4; CDR3aa: CASSFARGAAWDEQYF
v_gene: TRBV10-3; CDR3aa: CAISDRTSGQETQYF
v_gene: TRBV18; CDR3aa: CASSPLAGGMITGELFF
v_gene: TRBV11-3; CDR3aa: CASSLGISGGTGELFF
v_gene: TRBV11-2; CDR3aa: CASSLDPRGRNEQFF
v_gene: TRBV9; CDR3aa: CASSAHTIRGDITDTQYF
v_gene: TRBV19; CDR3aa: CASSARGASYQETQYF
v_gene: TRBV5-1; CDR3aa: CASSPRASGVGETQYF
v_gene: TRBV10-2; CDR3aa: CASSSGTGSYNEQFF
v_gene: TRBV5-4; CDR3aa: CASSTFQGYEQYF
v_gene: TRBV15; CDR3aa: CATSRDLPTSGGQETQYF
v_gene: TRBV9; CDR3aa: CASSVALLRGTGELFF
v_gene: TRBV7-9; CDR3aa: CASSPAPGSGSKTDTQYF
v_gene: TRBV5-4; CDR3aa: CASSTPTGGDTEAFF
v_gene: TRBV5-4; CDR3aa: CASSPGRGNGYTF
v_gene: TRBV9; CDR3aa: CASSNSLGGGGTEAFF
v_gene: TRBV19; CDR3aa: CASCALDRANTEAFF
v_gene: TRBV5-4; CDR3aa: CASSLKRGGELLITDTQYF
v_gene: TRBV4-1; CDR3aa: CASSRVNPETQYF
v_gene: TRBV9; CDR3aa: CASSVATGPYTGELFF
v_gene: TRBV7-6; CDR3aa: CASSQTSGVADTQYF
v_gene: TRBV6-2/TRBV6-3; CDR3aa: CASSYVTASYNSPLHF
v_gene: TRBV30; CDR3aa: CAWEPGANEKLFF
v_gene: TRBV11-1; CDR3aa: CASSSRTGSTDTQYF
v_gene: TRBV4-1; CDR3aa: CASSHETVIYEQYF
v_gene: TRBV12-3/TRBV12-4; CDR3aa: CASREEAEAFF
v_gene: TRBV19; CDR3aa: CASSKPTPRGLTEAFF